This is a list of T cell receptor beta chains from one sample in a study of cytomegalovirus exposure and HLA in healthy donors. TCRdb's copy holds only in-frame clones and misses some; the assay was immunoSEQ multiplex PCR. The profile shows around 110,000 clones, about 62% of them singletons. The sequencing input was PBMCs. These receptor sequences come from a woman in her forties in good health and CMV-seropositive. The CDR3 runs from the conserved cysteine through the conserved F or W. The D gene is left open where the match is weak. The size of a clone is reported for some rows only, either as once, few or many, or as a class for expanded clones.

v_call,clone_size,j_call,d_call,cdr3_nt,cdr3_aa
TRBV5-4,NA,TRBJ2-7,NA,TGTGCCAGCAGCTTGGGCGCTATCTCCTACGAGCAGTACTTC,CASSLGAISYEQYF
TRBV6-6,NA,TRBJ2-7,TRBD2,TGTGCCAGTAGCGGGGGGGCCGACGAGCAGTACTTC,CASSGGADEQYF
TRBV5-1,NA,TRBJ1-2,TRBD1,TGCGCCAGCAGCTTAGGGACAGGGGTCGGCTATGGCTACACCTTC,CASSLGTGVGYGYTF
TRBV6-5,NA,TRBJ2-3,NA,TGTGCCAGCAGTTCTACACGGGGCACAGATACGCAGTATTTT,CASSSTRGTDTQYF
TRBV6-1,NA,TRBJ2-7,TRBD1,TGTGCCAGCCGCAGGGACAGGGGATCTTACTACGAGCAGTACTTC,CASRRDRGSYYEQYF
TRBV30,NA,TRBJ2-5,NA,TGTGCCTGGATGGTTTGGGGGCAGGGGGAGACCCAGTACTTC,CAWMVWGQGETQYF
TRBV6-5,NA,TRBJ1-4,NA,TGTGCCAGCAGTTACGGGCAGTTTGGCGAAAAACTGTTTTTT,CASSYGQFGEKLFF
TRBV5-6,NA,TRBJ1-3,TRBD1,TGTGCCAGCAGTAGGGACAGGGGATACACCATATATTTT,CASSRDRGYTIYF
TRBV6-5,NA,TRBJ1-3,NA,TGTGCCAGCCTGGGGAGCTCTGGAAACACCATATATTTT,CASLGSSGNTIYF
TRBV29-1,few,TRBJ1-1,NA,TGCAGCGTTGGACGGGGGGACGGGGTCACTGAAGCTTTCTTT,CSVGRGDGVTEAFF
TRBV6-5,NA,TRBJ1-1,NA,TGTGCCAGCAGTTACGGGGAAGGGAGCACTGAAGCTTTCTTT,CASSYGEGSTEAFF
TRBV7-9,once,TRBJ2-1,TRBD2,TGTGCCAGCAGCTTGCGGGGGGGCACGAACAATGAGCAGTTCTTC,CASSLRGGTNNEQFF
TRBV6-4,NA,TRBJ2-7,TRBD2,TGTGCCAGCAGTCAAGAAGCGGGAGGGTCCTACGAGCAGTACTTC,CASSQEAGGSYEQYF
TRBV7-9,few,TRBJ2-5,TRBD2,TGTGCCAGCAGCTCCCGGGGGGGAGGGGAGACCCAGTACTTC,CASSSRGGGETQYF
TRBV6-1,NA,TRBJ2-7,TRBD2,TGTGCCAGCAGTGAAAGACTAGCGGGAGTTAGCGAGCAGTACTTC,CASSERLAGVSEQYF
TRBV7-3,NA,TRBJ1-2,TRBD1,TGTGCCAGCAGCTTTGAGGACAGGGGAACCTATGGCTACACCTTC,CASSFEDRGTYGYTF
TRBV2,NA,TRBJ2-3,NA,TGTGCCAGCAGGACAGGACTGGGACCAGATACGCAGTATTTT,CASRTGLGPDTQYF
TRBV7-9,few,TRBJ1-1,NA,TGTGCCAGCAGCCCGGGAGGCCCCAAGACTGAAGCTTTCTTT,CASSPGGPKTEAFF
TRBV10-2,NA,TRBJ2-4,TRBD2,TGCGCCAGCAGGGGGACTAGCGGGTGGGACGGCATTCAGTACTTC,CASRGTSGWDGIQYF
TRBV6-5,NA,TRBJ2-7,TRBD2,TGTGCCAGCAGTTACCTAGCGGGAGGCGAGCAGTACTTC,CASSYLAGGEQYF
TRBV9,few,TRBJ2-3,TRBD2,TGTGCCAGCCGGGGAGCGGGGACCCCAGATACGCAGTATTTT,CASRGAGTPDTQYF
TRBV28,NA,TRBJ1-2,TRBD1,TGTGCCAGCAGTCCCTCTTCCCGGGACAGGGGGCATGGTGTCTATGGCTACCCCTTC,CASSPSSRDRGHGVYGYPF
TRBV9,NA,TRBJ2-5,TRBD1,TGTGCCAGCAGCGTCAGGGGGTCCAGTCAAGAGACCCAGTACTTC,CASSVRGSSQETQYF
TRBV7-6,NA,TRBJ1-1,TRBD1,TGTGCCAGCAGCTTAAGACAGGGTAACACTGAAGCTTTCTTT,CASSLRQGNTEAFF
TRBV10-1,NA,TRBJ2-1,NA,TGCGCCAGCAGCCCCGCCTGGACAGTGGGGTACAATGAGCAGTTCTTC,CASSPAWTVGYNEQFF
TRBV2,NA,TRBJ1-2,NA,TGTGCCAGCTTGTTTAGGGGGACGGCTTTTGATGGCTACACCTTC,CASLFRGTAFDGYTF
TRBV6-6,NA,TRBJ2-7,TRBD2,TGTGCCAGCAGTCCCCGGACTAGCGGGAACTACGAGCAGTACTTC,CASSPRTSGNYEQYF
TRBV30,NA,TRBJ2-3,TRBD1,TGTGCCTTCATGGGGGACAGTTTTCCGGGGTATTTT,CAFMGDSFPGYF
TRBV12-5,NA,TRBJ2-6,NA,TGTGCTAGTGGTTCCCCCACTTCTGGGGCCAACGTCCTGACTTTC,CASGSPTSGANVLTF
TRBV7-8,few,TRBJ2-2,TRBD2,TGTGCCAGCAGCCCATCTAGCGGGGGGAACACCGGGGAGCTGTTTTTT,CASSPSSGGNTGELFF
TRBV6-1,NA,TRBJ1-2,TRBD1,TGTGCCAGCAGTGGGGGACAGGGGGTTTTCTACACCTTC,CASSGGQGVFYTF
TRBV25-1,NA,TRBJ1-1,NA,TGTGCCAGCAGTGAATGGGGAGGTTTGTCTGAAGCTTTCTTT,CASSEWGGLSEAFF
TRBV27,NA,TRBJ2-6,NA,TGTGCCAGCAGTTTTGCGTCCTCTGGGGCCAACGTCCTGACTTTC,CASSFASSGANVLTF
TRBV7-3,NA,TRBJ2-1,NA,TGTGCCAGCAGAGGTCAGGGGGGTGAGCAGTTCTTC,CASRGQGGEQFF
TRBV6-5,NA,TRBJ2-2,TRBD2,TGTGCCAGCAGTTGGCGGGAGGGCGGGGAGCTGTTTTTT,CASSWREGGELFF
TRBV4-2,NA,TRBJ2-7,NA,TGTGCCAGCAGCCCTAGATCTATTGAGGGAGGAGGCGAGCAGTACTTC,CASSPRSIEGGGEQYF
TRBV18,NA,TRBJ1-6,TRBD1,TGTGCCAGCTCACCACCAGGGGGCAATTCACCCCTCCACTTT,CASSPPGGNSPLHF
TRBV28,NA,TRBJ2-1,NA,TGTGCCAGCACCTATCCAGGGTCCCTCGTGCAGTTCTTC,CASTYPGSLVQFF
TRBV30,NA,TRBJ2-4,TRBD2,TGTGCCGGACCTAGCGGGAGGGCCGCGGACATTCAGTACTTC,CAGPSGRAADIQYF
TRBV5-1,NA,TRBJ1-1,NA,TGCGCCAGCAGCTTGGCAGGAAGATACACTGAAGCTTTCTTT,CASSLAGRYTEAFF